Following are 24 T cell receptor beta chains from one sample sequenced in a study of T cells after yellow fever vaccination. TCRdb reanalysed the 5' RACE reads using MiXCR and keeps one entry per CDR3 protein. The table lists 250,000 to 400,000 distinct CDR3 sequences, over 4% of them singletons. The sample in question was PBMCs, obtained 5 days after the yellow fever booster vaccination. The source is a man younger than 35 who received the YFV17D yellow fever vaccine.

This sequence joins TRBV20-1 and TRBJ1-2; 8 positions match TRBD1. The CDR3 extends over 15 amino acids. V was pared by 3 bases and J by 5 bases, with 11 bases of the junction left unmatched. The germline gives CDR1 DFQATT, CDR2 SNEGSKA (reference sequence). The CDR3 bases are TGCAGTGCTAGGGGACAGGAACTATTCCCTTATGGCTACACCTTC. Residues: CSARGQELFPYGYTF.

V is TRBV9 and J is TRBJ2-4, with TRBD1 identical over 10 bases. This CDR3 is 15 amino acids long. Germline CDR1 is SGDLS and CDR2 is YYNGEE. After removal of 4 bases from V and 4 bases from J, the junction contained 5 bases not matched to a gene. CDR3 in amino acids: CASSPEGQGKNIQYF. As DNA, the CDR3 is TGTGCCAGCAGCCCGGAGGGACAGGGGAAAAACATTCAGTACTTC.

This clonotype was picked up one time. The missing conserved phenylalanine or tryptophan at the end of this CDR3 makes a read error likely. The DNA is omitted, as the CDR3 cannot be located on it reliably, and the CDR3 follows TCRdb's listing. The V call is TRBV6-1, the J call TRBJ2-7; TRBD1 reflects the table's D call only, with no check against the DNA. Germline-derived CDR1 and CDR2 are MNHNS and SASEGT. The CDR3 is 12 amino acids in total, end residues counted. The CDR3 is CASSLVEPPLSI.

The chain joins TRBV6-1 to TRBJ2-3; the D is unclear. CDR3 length: 12 residues. In germline, CDR1 is MNHNS, CDR2 SASEGT. V gave up 4 bases and J gave up 3 bases, with 5 bases separating them. The CDR3 coding sequence is TGTGCCAGCAGTGGGACGACAGATACGCAGTATTTT. This codes for CASSGTTDTQYF.

This chain connects TRBV13 to TRBJ1-2; maybe TRBD1 (5 bases). V lost 3 bases to trimming and J lost 7 bases, with 18 bases between them. The CDR3 spans 15 residues. CDR1 is PRHDT and CDR2 is FYEKMQ in the germline V gene (reference sequence). Here the CDR3 reads CASSLVPPGPSGYTF. The CDR3, as DNA: TGTGCCAGCAGCTTGGTGCCCCCAGGGCCGAGTGGCTACACCTTC.

Ten or more counts support this clonotype. The chain recombines TRBV4-2 with TRBJ2-1; 10 nucleotides match TRBD2. The germline V gene has CDR1 LGHNA and CDR2 YNFKEQ. This CDR3 is 15 amino acids long. J was trimmed by 7 bases and V by 4 bases; bases with no gene match: 7. DNA for the CDR3: TGTGCCAGCAGCCTACAGCGGGGGGGATCGAATGAGCAGTTCTTC. Its translation: CASSLQRGGSNEQFF.

This clonotype was recorded at least ten times. V and J are TRBV7-2 and TRBJ2-1, with 9 bases lining up with TRBD1. The CDR3 has 15 amino acids. Germline assignment: CDR1 SGHTA and CDR2 FQGNSA. Trimming took 3 bases from V and 9 from J; bases not matched to a gene: 9. CDR3 DNA: TGTGCCAGCAGCTTCAACAGGGGGCTCCCTATTGAGCAGTTCTTC. Translating gives CASSFNRGLPIEQFF.

This clonotype occurred many times. The rearrangement links TRBV7-6 to TRBJ2-7, with TRBD1 matching over 7 bases. This CDR3 is 14 amino acids long. V trimming: 5 bases; J trimming: 5 bases; junction bases outside the gene matches: 9. The germline V gene encodes CDR1 SGHVS and CDR2 FNYEAQ. This CDR3 is CASSRERTGDEQYF. DNA of the CDR3: TGTGCCAGCAGCCGAGAAAGAACAGGGGACGAGCAGTACTTC. The whole variable domain, filled in from reference TRBV7-6 and TRBJ2-7, reads GAGVSQSPRYKVTKRGQDVALRCDPISGHVSLYWYRQALGQGPEFLTYFNYEAQQDKSGLPNDRFSAERPEGSISTLTIQRTEQRDSAMYRCASSRERTGDEQYFGPGTRLTVT.

The chain has TRBV29-1 and TRBJ2-1, with 7 bases fitting TRBD2. Germline values: CDR1 SQVTM, CDR2 ANQGSEA. The CDR3 has 13 amino acids. The V and J ends lost 6 bases and 9 bases, in that order; junction bases with no gene match: 11. The CDR3 DNA reads as TGCAGCGTCCACGGAGCGGGGAGTGGTGAGCAGTTCTTC. Its translation is CSVHGAGSGEQFF.

V usage is TRBV12-3 or TRBV12-4 and J usage is TRBJ2-5, with D uncertain. V was shortened by 3 bases and J by 3 bases, with 14 bases between the two germline ends. This CDR3 is 15 amino acids long. The CDR3 DNA is TGTGCCAGCAGTTTTGTGGGCCCCAATAAAGAGACCCAGTACTTC. Its protein product is CASSFVGPNKETQYF.

The chain uses TRBV6-1 and TRBJ2-7; either TRBD1 or TRBD2 may fit D (5 bases each). V was pared by 5 bases and J by 2 bases, with 13 bases between. The CDR3 loop spans 14 amino acids. Germline-derived CDR1 and CDR2 are MNHNS and SASEGT. This CDR3 reads CASSSSGTPYEQYF. In nucleotides, the CDR3 is TGTGCCAGCAGTTCCTCCGGGACGCCCTACGAGCAGTACTTC.

V gene TRBV9 combines with J gene TRBJ2-5; D gene unclear. V lost 2 bases and J 3 bases, leaving 11 bases between the germline ends. This CDR3 has 14 amino acids. Germline V gives CDR1 SGDLS, CDR2 YYNGEE. In DNA, the CDR3 is TGTGCCAGCAGCGTCGGACGGTATGAAGAGACCCAGTACTTC. It translates to CASSVGRYEETQYF. The entire variable domain, with the rest obtained from reference TRBV9 and TRBJ2-5, is as follows: DSGVTQTPKHLITATGQRVTLRCSPRSGDLSVYWYQQSLDQGLQFLIQYYNGEERAKGNILERFSAQQFPDLHSELNLSSLELGDSALYFCASSVGRYEETQYFGPGTRLLVL.

The chain employs TRBV6-5 and TRBJ2-1; 12 positions agree with TRBD2. V lost 0 bases, J lost 1 base, and 4 bases stayed unmatched. The CDR3 loop spans 18 amino acids. Germline CDR1 reads MNHEY; CDR2 reads SVGAGI. The CDR3 DNA reads as TGTGCCAGCAGTTACTCCGGACTAGCGGGGATGTCCTACAATGAGCAGTTCTTC. Translated: CASSYSGLAGMSYNEQFF.

This sequence joins TRBV2 and TRBJ2-5, with 10 bases identical to TRBD1. V gave up 4 bases and J gave up 2 bases; unmatched junction bases: 4. Per germline, CDR1 SNHLY and CDR2 FYNNEI. This CDR3 has 15 amino acids. The CDR3 sequence is CASSGQGASQETQYF. Here the CDR3 DNA reads TGTGCCAGCAGTGGACAGGGGGCGAGTCAAGAGACCCAGTACTTC.

The rearrangement links TRBV20-1 to TRBJ2-1, with D possibly matching TRBD2 (6 bases). This CDR3 spans 14 amino acids. Looked up from germline, CDR1 is DFQATT and CDR2 is SNEGSKA (reference sequence). Trimming removed 3 bases from V and 1 base from J, with 10 bases in between. CDR3 residues: CSASGGWSYNEQFF. DNA for the CDR3: TGCAGTGCTAGCGGGGGATGGTCCTACAATGAGCAGTTCTTC.

This clonotype was seen ten or more times. V and J are TRBV29-1 and TRBJ2-5, with TRBD1 matching over 7 bases. The CDR3 spans 13 residues. Looked up from germline, CDR1 is SQVTM and CDR2 is ANQGSEA. With 4 bases clipped from V and 5 bases from J, the junction kept 7 bases outside the gene matches. The CDR3 sequence is CSVAEGASETQYF. The DNA of the CDR3 is TGCAGCGTTGCAGAGGGGGCTTCGGAGACCCAGTACTTC. The full variable domain, rest sourced from reference TRBV29-1 and TRBJ2-5, is SAVISQKPSRDICQRGTSLTIQCQVDSQVTMMFWYRQQPGQSLTLIATANQGSEATYESGFVIDKFPISRPNLTFSTLTVSNMSPEDSSIYLCSVAEGASETQYFGPGTRLLVL.

The V and J genes are TRBV7-2 and TRBJ2-1, with 7 positions matching TRBD1. This CDR3 is 14 amino acids long. Trimming cost V 7 bases and J 4 bases; bases outside gene matches: 7. Germline CDR1 SGHTA, CDR2 FQGNSA. This CDR3 is CASNLGTVYNEQFF. The CDR3 coding sequence is TGTGCCAGCAACCTTGGGACAGTTTACAATGAGCAGTTCTTC.

This clonotype was found many times. This chain connects TRBV9 to TRBJ1-6; the D is unclear. The CDR3 is 15 residues long. The V gene's germline CDR1 is SGDLS and CDR2 YYNGEE. V was trimmed by 0 bases and J by 6 bases, leaving 10 bases between them. CDR3 protein: CASSVVGNINSPLHF. In DNA, the CDR3 is TGTGCCAGCAGCGTAGTAGGAAACATTAATTCACCCCTCCACTTT. Full variable domain (remainder filled in from reference TRBV9 and TRBJ1-6): DSGVTQTPKHLITATGQRVTLRCSPRSGDLSVYWYQQSLDQGLQFLIQYYNGEERAKGNILERFSAQQFPDLHSELNLSSLELGDSALYFCASSVVGNINSPLHFGNGTRLTVT.

This chain uses TRBV29-1 with TRBJ1-2, with D hard to call. V shed 3 bases and J shed 7 bases, with 9 bases lying between them. The CDR3 runs 11 residues. Germline values: CDR1 SQVTM, CDR2 ANQGSEA. The CDR3 DNA sequence: TGCAGCGTTGATTACGCGGGTGGCTACACCTTC. This encodes CSVDYAGGYTF.

This clonotype showed up many times. The rearrangement links TRBV27 to TRBJ1-5; 8 bases map to TRBD1. The ends lost 5 bases at V and 7 bases at J; junction bases unmatched: 7. Germline V lookup: CDR1 MNHEY, CDR2 SMNVEV (reference sequence). The CDR3 runs 14 residues. CDR3 nucleotide sequence: TGTGCCAGCAGTCCCTGGACAGGGAACCAGCCCCAGCATTTT. This translates into CASSPWTGNQPQHF.

This clonotype was counted at least ten times. This chain connects TRBV12-3 or TRBV12-4 to TRBJ2-5, with D perhaps matching TRBD1 (5 bases). The V end lost 6 bases, the J end lost 5 bases, and 13 bases lay between the germline ends. The CDR3 runs to 13 residues. The CDR3 region has the DNA TGTGCCAGCAGGGACACCTTGGGGGAGACCCAGTACTTC. Amino acids: CASRDTLGETQYF.

The rearrangement links TRBV20-1 to TRBJ2-4; the match to TRBD2 covers 10 bases. V trimming: 0 bases; J trimming: 7 bases; junction bases outside the gene matches: 12. This CDR3 contains 17 residues. Germline CDR1 reads DFQATT; CDR2 reads SNEGSKA (reference sequence). CDR3 bases: TGCAGTGCTAGAGATCCGGCTAGCGGGGGAGGCGCGAACATTCAGTACTTC. Protein product: CSARDPASGGGANIQYF.

This chain links TRBV5-4 with TRBJ1-2, with no clear D. V lost 2 bases, J lost 4 bases, and 9 bases lay in between. From germline, CDR1 is SGHNT and CDR2 YYREEE (reference sequence). The CDR3 is 13 amino acids. CDR3 loop: CASSLRELYGYTF. In nucleotides, the CDR3 is TGTGCCAGCAGCTTACGAGAACTCTATGGCTACACCTTC.

This clonotype was picked up many times. The chain uses TRBV4-3 and TRBJ2-6; D is perhaps TRBD1 (6 bases). V dropped 2 bases and J dropped 4 bases, with 18 bases sitting between them. From germline, CDR1 is LGHNA and CDR2 YSLEER. This CDR3 region has 18 residues. DNA of the CDR3: TGCGCCAGCAGCCAATTAAAACAGGGTACTGCCGGGGCCAACGTCCTGACTTTC. It specifies CASSQLKQGTAGANVLTF.